Reported below is one TCR beta chain. As originally analysed: In the immunoSEQ data, sequences were junction-only and lacked quality scores, so filtering differed. Generated by immunoSEQ multiplex PCR, the TCRdb table keeps only in-frame clones and is missing some. That table is the source of V, J and clone size, and D and trimming were worked out from the DNA. Of about 480,000 clones in the sample, 60% to 80% were seen once. The data are from a study of shared clonotypes between healthy human individuals. V was pared by 2 bases and J by 0 bases, with 11 bases between. Germline CDR1 reads SGHNT; CDR2 reads YENEEA. The CDR3 runs to 16 residues.

The sample taken for sequencing was PBMCs. The chain is built from TRBV11-3 and TRBJ2-1; perhaps TRBD2 as D (5 bases). The TCR originated in a middle-aged woman in good health. Some clones in this sample may be carry-over from other donors' samples. Written as DNA, the CDR3 is TGTGCCAGCAGCTTACGGGGAACGAGCTCCTACAATGAGCAGTTCTTC. It yields the protein CASSLRGTSSYNEQFF. The whole variable domain, filled in from reference TRBV11-3 and TRBJ2-1, reads EAGVVQSPRYKIIEKKQPVAFWCNPISGHNTLYWYLQNLGQGPELLIRYENEEAVDDSQLPKDRFSAERLKGVDSTLKIQPAELGDSAVYLCASSLRGTSSYNEQFFGPGTRLTVL.